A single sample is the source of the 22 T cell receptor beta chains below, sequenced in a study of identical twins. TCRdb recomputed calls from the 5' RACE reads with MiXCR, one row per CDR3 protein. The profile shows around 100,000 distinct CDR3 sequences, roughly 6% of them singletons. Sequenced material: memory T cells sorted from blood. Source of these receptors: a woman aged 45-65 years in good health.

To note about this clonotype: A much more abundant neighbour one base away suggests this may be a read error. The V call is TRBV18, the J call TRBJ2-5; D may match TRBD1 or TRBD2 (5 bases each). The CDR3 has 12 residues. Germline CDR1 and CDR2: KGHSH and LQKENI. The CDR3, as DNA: TGTGACAGCTCACCAGGGAGAGAGACCCAGTACTTC. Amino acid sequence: CDSSPGRETQYF.

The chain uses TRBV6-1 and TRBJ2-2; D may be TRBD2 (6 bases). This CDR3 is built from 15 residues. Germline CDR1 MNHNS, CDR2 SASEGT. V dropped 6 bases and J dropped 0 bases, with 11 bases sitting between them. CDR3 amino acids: CASSPREANTGELFF. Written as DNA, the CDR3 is TGTGCCAGCAGCCCGAGGGAGGCGAACACCGGGGAGCTGTTTTTT.

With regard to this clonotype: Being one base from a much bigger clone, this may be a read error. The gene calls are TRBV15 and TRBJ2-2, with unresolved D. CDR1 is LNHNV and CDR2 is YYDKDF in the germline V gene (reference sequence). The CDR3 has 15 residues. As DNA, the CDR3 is TGTGCCATCAGCAGAGATCTGGTGTTTGGCGGGGAGCTGTTTTTT. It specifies CAISRDLVFGGELFF.

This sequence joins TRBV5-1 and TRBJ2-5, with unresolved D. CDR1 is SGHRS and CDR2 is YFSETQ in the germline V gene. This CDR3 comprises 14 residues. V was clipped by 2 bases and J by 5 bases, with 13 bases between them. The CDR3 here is CASSFSGDPETQYF. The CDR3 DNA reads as TGCGCCAGCAGCTTTTCTGGGGATCCTGAGACCCAGTACTTC.

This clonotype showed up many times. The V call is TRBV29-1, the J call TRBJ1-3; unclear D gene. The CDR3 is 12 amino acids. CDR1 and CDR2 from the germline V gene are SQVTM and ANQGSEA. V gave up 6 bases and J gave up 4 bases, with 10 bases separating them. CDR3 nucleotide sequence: TGCAGCGTCCGCCAGAGGGGAAACACCATATATTTT. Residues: CSVRQRGNTIYF.

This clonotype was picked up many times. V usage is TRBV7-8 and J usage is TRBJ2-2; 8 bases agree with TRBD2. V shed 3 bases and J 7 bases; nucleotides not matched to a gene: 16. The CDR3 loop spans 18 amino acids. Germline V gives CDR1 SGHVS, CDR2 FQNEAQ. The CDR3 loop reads CASSFPFNSGNDDGELFF. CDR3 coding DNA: TGTGCCAGCAGCTTCCCTTTCAATAGCGGGAATGATGACGGGGAGCTGTTTTTT.

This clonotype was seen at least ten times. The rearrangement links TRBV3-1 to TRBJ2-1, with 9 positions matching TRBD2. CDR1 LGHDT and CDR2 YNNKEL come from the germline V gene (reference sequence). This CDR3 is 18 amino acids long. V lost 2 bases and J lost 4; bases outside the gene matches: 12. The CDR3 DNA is TGTGCCAGCAGCCAATTGGGTAGCGGGAGAGGGGGATACAATGAGCAGTTCTTC. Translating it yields CASSQLGSGRGGYNEQFF.

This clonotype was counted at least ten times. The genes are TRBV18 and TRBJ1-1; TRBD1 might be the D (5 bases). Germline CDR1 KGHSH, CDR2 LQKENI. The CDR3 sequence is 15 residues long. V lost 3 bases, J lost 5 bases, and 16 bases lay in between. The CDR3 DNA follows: TGTGCCAGCTCACCGGACGCCCGGAGGGGAACTGAAGCTTTCTTT. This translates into CASSPDARRGTEAFF. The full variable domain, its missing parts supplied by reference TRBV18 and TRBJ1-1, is NAGVMQNPRHLVRRRGQEARLRCSPMKGHSHVYWYRQLPEEGLKFMVYLQKENIIDESGMPKERFSAEFPKEGPSILRIQQVVRGDSAAYFCASSPDARRGTEAFFGQGTRLTVV.

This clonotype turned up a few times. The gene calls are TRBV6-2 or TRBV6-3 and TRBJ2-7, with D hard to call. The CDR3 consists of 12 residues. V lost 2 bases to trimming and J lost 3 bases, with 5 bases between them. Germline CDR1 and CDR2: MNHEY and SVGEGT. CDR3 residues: CASSYGNYEQYV. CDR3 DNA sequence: TGTGCCAGCAGTTACGGTAACTACGAGCAGTACGTC.

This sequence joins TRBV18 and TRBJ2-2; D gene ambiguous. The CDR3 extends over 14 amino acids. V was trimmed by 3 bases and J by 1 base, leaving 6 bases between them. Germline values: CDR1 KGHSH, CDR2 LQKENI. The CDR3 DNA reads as TGTGCCAGCTCACCGGAACGGAACACCGGGGAGCTGTTTTTT. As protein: CASSPERNTGELFF.

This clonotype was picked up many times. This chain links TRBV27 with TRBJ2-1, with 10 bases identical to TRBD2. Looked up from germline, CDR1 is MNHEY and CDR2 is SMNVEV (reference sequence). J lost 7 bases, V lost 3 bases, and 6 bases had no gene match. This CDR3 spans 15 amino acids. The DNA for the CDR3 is TGTGCCAGCAGTTTCCTAACGACTAGCGGGAATGAGCAGTTCTTC. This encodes CASSFLTTSGNEQFF.

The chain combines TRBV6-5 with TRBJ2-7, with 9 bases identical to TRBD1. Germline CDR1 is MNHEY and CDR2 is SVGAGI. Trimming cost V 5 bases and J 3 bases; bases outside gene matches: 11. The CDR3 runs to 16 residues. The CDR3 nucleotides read TGTGCCAGCAGTAACCGTCCGGGACAGGGCCTCTACGAGCAGTACTTC. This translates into CASSNRPGQGLYEQYF.

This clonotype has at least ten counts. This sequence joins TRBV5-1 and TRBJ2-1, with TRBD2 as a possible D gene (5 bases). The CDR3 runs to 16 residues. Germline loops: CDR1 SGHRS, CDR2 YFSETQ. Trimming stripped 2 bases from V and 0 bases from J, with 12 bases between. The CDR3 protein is CASSLVLGSSYNEQFF. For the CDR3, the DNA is TGCGCCAGCAGCTTAGTACTAGGAAGCTCCTACAATGAGCAGTTCTTC.

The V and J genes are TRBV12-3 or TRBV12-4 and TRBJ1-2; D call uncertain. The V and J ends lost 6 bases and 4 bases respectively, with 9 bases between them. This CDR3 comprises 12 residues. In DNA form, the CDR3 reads TGTGCCAGCAGCCCAGAATCCTATGGCTACACCTTC. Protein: CASSPESYGYTF.

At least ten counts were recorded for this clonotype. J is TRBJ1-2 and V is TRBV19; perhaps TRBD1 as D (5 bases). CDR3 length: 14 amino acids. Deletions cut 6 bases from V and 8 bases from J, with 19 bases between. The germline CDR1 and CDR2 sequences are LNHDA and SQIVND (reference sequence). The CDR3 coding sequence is TGTGCCAGTAGACCACCCTTCCAGGGAAGCGGCTACACCTTC. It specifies CASRPPFQGSGYTF.

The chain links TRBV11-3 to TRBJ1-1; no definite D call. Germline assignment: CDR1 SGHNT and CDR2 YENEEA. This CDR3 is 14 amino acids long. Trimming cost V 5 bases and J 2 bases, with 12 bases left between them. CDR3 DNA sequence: TGTGCCAGCAGCATAGGACTGAGTAACACTGAAGCTTTCTTT. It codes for CASSIGLSNTEAFF. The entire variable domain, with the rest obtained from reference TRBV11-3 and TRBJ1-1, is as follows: EAGVVQSPRYKIIEKKQPVAFWCNPISGHNTLYWYLQNLGQGPELLIRYENEEAVDDSQLPKDRFSAERLKGVDSTLKIQPAELGDSAVYLCASSIGLSNTEAFFGQGTRLTVV.

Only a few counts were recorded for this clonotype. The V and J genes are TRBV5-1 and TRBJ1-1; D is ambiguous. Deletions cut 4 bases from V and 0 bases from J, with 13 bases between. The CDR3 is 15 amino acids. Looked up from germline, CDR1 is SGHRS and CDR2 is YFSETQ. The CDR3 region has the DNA TGCGCCAGCAGCCTGCTTGCCACCCTGAACACTGAAGCTTTCTTT. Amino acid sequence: CASSLLATLNTEAFF.

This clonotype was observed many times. CDR3 DNA: TGTGCCAGCAGTGAGGAATACAATGAGCAGTTCTTC. Amino acids: CASSEEYNEQFF. The chain links TRBV6-1 to TRBJ2-1; no clear D. The V end lost 3 bases, the J end lost 4 bases, and 4 bases lay between the germline ends. The germline V gene has CDR1 MNHNS and CDR2 SASEGT. The CDR3 has 12 residues.

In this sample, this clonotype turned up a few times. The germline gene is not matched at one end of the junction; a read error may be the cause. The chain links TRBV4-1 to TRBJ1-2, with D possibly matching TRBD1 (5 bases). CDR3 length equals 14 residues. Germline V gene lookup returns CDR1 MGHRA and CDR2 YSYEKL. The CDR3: CASSLPGTPRGHFF. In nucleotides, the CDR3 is TGCGCCAGCAGCCTCCCTGGCACCCCACGAGGACATTTCTTC.

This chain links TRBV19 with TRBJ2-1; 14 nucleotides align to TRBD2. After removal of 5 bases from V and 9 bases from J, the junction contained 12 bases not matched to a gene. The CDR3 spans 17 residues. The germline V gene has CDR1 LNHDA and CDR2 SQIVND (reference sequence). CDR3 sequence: CASSLLTGTSGSSEQFF. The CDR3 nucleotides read TGTGCCAGTAGTCTCCTGACCGGGACTAGCGGGAGTTCTGAGCAGTTCTTC.

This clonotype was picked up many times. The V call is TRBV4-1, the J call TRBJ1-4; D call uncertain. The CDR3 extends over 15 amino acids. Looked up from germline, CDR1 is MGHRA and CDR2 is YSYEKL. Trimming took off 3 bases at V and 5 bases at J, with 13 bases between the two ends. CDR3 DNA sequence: TGCGCCAGCAGCCACCTACCGGGCCCGAATGAAAAACTGTTTTTT. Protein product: CASSHLPGPNEKLFF.

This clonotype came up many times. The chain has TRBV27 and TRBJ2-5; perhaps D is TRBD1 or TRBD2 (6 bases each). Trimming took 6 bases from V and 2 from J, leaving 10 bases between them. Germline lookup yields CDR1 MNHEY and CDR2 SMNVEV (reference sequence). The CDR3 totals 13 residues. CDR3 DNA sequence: TGTGCCAGCAGAAGAGGGGGGCAAGAGACCCAGTACTTC. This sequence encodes CASRRGGQETQYF.